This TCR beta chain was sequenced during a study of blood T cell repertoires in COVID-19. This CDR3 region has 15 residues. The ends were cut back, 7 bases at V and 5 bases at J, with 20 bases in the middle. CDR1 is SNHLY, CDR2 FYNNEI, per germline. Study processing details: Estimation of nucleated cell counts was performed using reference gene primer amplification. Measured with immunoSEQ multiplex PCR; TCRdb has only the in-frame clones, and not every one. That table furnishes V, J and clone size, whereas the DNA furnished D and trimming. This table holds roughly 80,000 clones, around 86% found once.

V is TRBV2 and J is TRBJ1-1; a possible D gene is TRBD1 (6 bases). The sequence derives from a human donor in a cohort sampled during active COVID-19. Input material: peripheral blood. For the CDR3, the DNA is TGTGCCAGCACTCGCGCGTCCGGGGGGGCGACTGAAGCTTTCTTT. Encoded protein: CASTRASGGATEAFF.